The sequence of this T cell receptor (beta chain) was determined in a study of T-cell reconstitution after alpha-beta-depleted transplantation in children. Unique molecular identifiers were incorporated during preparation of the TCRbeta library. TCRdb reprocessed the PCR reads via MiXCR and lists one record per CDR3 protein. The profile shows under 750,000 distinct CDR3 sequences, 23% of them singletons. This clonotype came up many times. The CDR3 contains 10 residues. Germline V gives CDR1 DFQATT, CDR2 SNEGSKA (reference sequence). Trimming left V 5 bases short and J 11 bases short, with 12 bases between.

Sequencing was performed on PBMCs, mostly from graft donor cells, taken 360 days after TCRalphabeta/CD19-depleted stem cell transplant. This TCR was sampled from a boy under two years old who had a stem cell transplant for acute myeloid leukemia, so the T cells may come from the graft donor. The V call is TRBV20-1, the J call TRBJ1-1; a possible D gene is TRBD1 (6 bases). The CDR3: CSARDIWAFF. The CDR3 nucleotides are TGCAGTGCTCGGGACATTTGGGCTTTCTTT.